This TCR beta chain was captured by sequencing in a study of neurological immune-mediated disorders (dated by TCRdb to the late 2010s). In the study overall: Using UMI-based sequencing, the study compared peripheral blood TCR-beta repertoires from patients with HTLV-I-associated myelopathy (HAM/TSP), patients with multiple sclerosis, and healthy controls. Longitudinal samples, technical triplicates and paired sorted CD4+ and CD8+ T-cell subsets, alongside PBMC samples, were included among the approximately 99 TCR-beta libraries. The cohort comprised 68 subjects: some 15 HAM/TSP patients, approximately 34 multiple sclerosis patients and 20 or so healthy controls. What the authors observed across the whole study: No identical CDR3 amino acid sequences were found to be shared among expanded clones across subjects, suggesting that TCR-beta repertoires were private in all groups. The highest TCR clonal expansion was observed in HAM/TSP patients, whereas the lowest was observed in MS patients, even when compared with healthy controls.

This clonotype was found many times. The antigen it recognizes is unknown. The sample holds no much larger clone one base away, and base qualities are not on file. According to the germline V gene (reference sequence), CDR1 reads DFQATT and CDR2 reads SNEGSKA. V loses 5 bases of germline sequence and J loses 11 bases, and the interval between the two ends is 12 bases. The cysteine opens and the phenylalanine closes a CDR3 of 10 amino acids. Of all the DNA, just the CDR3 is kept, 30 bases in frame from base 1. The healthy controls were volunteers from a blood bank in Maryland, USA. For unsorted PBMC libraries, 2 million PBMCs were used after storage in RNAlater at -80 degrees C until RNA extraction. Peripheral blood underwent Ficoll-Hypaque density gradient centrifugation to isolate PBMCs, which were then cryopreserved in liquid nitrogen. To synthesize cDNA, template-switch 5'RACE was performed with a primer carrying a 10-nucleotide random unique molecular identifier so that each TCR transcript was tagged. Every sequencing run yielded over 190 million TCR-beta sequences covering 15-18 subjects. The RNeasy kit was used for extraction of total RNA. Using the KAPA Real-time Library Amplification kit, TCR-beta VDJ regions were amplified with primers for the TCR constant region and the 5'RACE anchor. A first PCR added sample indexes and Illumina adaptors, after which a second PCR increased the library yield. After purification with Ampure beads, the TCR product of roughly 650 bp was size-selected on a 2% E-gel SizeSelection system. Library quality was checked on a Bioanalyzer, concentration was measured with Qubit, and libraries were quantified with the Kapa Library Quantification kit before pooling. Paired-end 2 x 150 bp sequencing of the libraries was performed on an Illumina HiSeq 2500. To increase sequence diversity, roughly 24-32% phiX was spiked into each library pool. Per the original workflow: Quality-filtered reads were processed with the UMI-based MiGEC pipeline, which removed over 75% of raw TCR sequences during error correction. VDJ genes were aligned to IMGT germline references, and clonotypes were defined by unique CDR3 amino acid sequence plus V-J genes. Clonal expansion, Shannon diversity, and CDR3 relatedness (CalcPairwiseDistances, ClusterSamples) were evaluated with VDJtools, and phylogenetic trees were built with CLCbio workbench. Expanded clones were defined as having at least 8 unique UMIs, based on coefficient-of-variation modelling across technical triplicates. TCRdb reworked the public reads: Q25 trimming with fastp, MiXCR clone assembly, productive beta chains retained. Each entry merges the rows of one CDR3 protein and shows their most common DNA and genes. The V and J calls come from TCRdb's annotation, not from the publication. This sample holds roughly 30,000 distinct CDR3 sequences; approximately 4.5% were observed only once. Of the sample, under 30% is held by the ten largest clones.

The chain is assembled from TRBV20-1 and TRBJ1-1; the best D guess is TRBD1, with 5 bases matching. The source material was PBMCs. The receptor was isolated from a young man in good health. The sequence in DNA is TGCAGTGCTTATGACAGCGGTGCTTTCTTT. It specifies CSAYDSGAFF.